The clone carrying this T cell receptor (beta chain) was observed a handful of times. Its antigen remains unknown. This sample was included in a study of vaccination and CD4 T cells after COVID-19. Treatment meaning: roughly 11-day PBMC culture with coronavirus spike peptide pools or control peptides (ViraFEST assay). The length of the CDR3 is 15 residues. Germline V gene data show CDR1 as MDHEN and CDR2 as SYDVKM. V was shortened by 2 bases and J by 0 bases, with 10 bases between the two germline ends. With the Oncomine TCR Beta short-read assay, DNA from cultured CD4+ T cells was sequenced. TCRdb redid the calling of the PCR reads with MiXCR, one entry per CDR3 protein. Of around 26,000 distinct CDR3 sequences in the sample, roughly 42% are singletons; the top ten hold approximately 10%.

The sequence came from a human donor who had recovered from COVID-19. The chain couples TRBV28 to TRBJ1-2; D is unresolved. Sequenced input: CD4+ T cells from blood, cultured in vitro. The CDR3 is CASSLGRSANYGYTF. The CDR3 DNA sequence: TGTGCCAGCAGTTTAGGACGGTCAGCTAACTATGGCTACACCTTC.